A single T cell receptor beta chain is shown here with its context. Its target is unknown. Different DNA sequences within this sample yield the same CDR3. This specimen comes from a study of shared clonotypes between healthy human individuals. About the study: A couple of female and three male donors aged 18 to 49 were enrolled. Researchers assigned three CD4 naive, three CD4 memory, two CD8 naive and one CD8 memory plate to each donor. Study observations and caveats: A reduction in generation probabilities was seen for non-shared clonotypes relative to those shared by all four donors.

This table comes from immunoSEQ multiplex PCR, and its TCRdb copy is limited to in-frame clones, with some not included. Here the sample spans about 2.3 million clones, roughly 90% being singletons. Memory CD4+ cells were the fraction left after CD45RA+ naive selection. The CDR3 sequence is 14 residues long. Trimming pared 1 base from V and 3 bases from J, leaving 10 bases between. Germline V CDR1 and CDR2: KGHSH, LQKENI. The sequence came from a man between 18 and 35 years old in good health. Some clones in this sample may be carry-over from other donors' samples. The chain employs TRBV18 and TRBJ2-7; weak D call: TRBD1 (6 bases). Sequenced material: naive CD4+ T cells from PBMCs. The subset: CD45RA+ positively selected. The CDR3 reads CASSPLGQYYEQYF. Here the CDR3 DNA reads TGTGCCAGCTCACCACTAGGACAGTACTACGAGCAGTACTTC.